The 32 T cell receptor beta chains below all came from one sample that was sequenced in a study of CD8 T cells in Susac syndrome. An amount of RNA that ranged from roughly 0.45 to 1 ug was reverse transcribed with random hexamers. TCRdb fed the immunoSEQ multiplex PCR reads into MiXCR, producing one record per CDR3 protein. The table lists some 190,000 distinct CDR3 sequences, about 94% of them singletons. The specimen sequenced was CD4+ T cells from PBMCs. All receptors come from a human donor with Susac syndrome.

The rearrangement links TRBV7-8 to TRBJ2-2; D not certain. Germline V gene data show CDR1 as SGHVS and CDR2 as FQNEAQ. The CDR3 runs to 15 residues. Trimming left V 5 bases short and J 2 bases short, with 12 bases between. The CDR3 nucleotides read TGTGCCAGCAGCCCAGTCACGATCAACACCGGGGAGCTGTTTTTT. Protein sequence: CASSPVTINTGELFF.

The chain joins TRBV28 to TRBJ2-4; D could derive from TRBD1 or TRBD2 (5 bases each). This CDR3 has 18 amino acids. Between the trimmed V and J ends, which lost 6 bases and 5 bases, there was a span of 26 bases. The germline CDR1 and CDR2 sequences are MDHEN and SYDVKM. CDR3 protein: CASSLRPGTRAEENIQYF. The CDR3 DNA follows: TGTGCCAGCAGCCTAAGACCCGGGACGAGAGCCGAAGAAAACATTCAGTACTTC.

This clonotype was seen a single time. The CDR3 DNA reads as TGCAGCGTCGGGACAGGCCCCCTTGGCTACACCTTC. It is translated as CSVGTGPLGYTF. V is TRBV29-1 and J is TRBJ1-2; TRBD1 aligns across 8 bases. Germline V gene lookup returns CDR1 SQVTM and CDR2 ANQGSEA. The CDR3 spans 12 residues. J lost 7 bases, V lost 6 bases, and 7 bases had no gene match.

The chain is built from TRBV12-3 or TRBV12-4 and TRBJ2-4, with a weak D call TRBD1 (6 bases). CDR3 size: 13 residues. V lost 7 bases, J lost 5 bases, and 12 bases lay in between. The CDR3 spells CASTRDTENIQYF. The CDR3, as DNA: TGTGCCAGCACCCGGGACACAGAAAACATTCAGTACTTC.

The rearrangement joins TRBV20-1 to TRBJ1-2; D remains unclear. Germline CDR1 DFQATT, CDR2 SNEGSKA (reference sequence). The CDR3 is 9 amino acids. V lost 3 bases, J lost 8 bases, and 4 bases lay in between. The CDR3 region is CSASPGYTF. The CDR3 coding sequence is TGCAGTGCTAGTCCCGGCTACACCTTC.

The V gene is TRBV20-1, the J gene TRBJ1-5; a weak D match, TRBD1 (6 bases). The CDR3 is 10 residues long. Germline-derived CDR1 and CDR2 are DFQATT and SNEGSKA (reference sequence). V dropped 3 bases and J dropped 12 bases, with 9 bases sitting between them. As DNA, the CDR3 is TGCAGTGCTAGGACGGACAGCCAGCATTTT. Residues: CSARTDSQHF.

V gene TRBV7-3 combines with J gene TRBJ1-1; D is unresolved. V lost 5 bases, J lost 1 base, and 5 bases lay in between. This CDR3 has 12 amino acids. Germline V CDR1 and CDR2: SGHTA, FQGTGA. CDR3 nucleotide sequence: TGTGCCAGCAGCGCCCCGAACACTGAAGCTTTCTTT. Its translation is CASSAPNTEAFF.

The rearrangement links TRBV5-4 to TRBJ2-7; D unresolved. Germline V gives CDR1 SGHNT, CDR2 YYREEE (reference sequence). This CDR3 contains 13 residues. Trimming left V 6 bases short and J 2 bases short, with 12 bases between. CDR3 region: CASTSRGAYEQYF. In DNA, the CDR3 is TGTGCCAGCACCTCGAGAGGCGCCTACGAGCAGTACTTC. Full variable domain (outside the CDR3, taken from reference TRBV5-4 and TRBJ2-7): ETGVTQSPTHLIKTRGQQVTLRCSSQSGHNTVSWYQQALGQGPQFIFQYYREEENGRGNFPPRFSGLQFPNYSSELNVNALELDDSALYLCASTSRGAYEQYFGPGTRLTVT.

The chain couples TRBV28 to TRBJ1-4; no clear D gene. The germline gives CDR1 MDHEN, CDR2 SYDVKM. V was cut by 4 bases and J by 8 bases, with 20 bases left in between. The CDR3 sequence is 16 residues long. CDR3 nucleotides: TGTGCCAGCAGTTCTAGAAGGCCGGGAATATCGGAAAAACTGTTTTTT. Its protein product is CASSSRRPGISEKLFF.

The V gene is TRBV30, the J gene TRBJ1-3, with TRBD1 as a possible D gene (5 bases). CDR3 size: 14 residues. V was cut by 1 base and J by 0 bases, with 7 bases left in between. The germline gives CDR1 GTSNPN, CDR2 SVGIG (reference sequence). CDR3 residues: CAWSGQGSGNTIYF. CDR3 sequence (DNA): TGTGCCTGGAGTGGGCAGGGCTCTGGAAACACCATATATTTT.

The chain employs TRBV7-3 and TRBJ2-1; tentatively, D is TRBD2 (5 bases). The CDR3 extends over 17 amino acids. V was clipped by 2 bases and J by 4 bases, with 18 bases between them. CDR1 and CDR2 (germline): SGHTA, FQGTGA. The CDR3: CASSLAPARGQYNEQFF. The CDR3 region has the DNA TGTGCCAGCAGCTTAGCCCCCGCTCGGGGTCAATACAATGAGCAGTTCTTC. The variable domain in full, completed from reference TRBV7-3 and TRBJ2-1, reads GAGVSQTPSNKVTEKGKYVELRCDPISGHTALYWYRQSLGQGPEFLIYFQGTGAADDSGLPNDRFFAVRPEGSVSTLKIQRTERGDSAVYLCASSLAPARGQYNEQFFGPGTRLTVL.

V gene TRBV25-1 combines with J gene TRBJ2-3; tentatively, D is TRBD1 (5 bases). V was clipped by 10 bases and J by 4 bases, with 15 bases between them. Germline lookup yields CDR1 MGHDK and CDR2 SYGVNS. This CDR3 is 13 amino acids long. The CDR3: CATLGAAADTQYF. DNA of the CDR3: TGTGCCACCCTAGGGGCGGCCGCAGATACGCAGTATTTT.

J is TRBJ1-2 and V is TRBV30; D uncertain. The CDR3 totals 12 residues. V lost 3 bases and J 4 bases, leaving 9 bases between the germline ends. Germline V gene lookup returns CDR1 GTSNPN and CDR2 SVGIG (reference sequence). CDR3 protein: CAWRMGPYGYTF. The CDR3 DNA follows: TGTGCCTGGAGGATGGGCCCCTATGGCTACACCTTC.

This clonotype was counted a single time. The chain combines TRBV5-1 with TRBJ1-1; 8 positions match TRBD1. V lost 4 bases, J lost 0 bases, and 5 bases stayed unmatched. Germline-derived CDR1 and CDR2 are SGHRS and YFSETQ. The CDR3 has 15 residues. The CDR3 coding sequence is TGCGCCAGCAGCCCTTCGACAGGGGTGAACACTGAAGCTTTCTTT. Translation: CASSPSTGVNTEAFF.

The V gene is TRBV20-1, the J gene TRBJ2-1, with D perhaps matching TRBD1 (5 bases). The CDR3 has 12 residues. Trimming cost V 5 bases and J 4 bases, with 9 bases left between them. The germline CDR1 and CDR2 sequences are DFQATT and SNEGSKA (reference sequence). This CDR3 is CSARQTYNEQFF. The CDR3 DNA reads TGCAGTGCTCGACAGACGTACAATGAGCAGTTCTTC.

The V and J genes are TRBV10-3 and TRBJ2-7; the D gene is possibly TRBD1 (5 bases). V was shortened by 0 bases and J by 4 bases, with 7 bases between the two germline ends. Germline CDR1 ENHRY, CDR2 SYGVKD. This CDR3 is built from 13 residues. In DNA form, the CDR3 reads TGTGCCATCAGTGAGTCGGCAGGGTACGAGCAGTACTTC. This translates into CAISESAGYEQYF.

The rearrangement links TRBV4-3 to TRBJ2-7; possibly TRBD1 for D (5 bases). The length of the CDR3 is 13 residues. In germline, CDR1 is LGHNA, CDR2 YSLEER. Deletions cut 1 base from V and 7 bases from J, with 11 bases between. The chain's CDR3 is CASSQVQGREQYF. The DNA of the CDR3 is TGCGCCAGCAGCCAAGTCCAGGGCCGTGAGCAGTACTTC.

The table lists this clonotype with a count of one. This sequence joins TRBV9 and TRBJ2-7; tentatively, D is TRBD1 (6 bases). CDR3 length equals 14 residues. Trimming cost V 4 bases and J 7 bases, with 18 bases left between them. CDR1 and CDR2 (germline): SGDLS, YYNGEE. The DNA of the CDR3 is TGTGCCAGCAGCCCCGACAGGTTAGGAAGGGAGCAGTACTTC. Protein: CASSPDRLGREQYF.

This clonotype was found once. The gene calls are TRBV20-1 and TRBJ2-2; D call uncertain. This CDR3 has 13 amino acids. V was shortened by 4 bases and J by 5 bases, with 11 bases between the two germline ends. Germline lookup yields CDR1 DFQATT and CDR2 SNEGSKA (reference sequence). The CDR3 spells CSAKNRATGELFF. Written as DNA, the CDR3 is TGCAGTGCTAAGAATCGAGCGACCGGGGAGCTGTTTTTT.

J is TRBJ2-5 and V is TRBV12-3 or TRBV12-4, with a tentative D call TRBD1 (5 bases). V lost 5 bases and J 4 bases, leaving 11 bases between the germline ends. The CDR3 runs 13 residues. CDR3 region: CASSPQGTETQYF. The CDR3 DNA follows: TGTGCCAGCAGTCCGCAGGGTACAGAGACCCAGTACTTC.

The CDR3 DNA sequence: TGTGCCAGCAGCGTAGGCGTCGGGACGAACACCGGGGAGCTGTTTTTT. Its translation is CASSVGVGTNTGELFF. The chain has TRBV9 and TRBJ2-2; maybe TRBD2 (5 bases). V lost 0 bases to trimming and J lost 0 bases, with 9 bases between them. In germline, CDR1 is SGDLS, CDR2 YYNGEE. The CDR3 extends over 16 amino acids. The variable domain in full, completed from reference TRBV9 and TRBJ2-2, reads DSGVTQTPKHLITATGQRVTLRCSPRSGDLSVYWYQQSLDQGLQFLIQYYNGEERAKGNILERFSAQQFPDLHSELNLSSLELGDSALYFCASSVGVGTNTGELFFGEGSRLTVL.

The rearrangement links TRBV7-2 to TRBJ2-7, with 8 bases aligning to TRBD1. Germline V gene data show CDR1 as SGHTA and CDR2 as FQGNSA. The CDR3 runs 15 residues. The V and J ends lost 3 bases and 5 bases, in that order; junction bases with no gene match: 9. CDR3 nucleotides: TGTGCCAGCAGCTTTAGTGGACAGGGTACGGACGAGCAGTACTTC. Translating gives CASSFSGQGTDEQYF.

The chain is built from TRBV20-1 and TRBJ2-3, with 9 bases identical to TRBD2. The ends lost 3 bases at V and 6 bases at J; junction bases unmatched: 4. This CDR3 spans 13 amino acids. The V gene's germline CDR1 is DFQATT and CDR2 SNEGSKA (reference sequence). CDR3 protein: CSARVAGGDTQYF. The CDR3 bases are TGCAGTGCTAGGGTTGCGGGGGGGGATACGCAGTATTTT.

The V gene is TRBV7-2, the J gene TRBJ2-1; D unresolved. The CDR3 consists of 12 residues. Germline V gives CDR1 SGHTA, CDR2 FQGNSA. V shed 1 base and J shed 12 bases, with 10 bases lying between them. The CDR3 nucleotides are TGTGCCAGCAGCTTAGGAACACTAAGGCAGTTCTTC. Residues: CASSLGTLRQFF. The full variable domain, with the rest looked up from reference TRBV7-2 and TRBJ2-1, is GAGVSQSPSNKVTEKGKDVELRCDPISGHTALYWYRQSLGQGLEFLIYFQGNSAPDKSGLPSDRFSAERTGGSVSTLTIQRTQQEDSAVYLCASSLGTLRQFFGPGTRLTVL.

The CDR3 bases are TGTGCCAGCAGCTTAACAAACCGGGGAGATACGCAGTATTTT. It specifies CASSLTNRGDTQYF. V usage is TRBV7-3 and J usage is TRBJ2-3; TRBD2 might be the D (5 bases). Deletions cut 0 bases from V and 5 bases from J, with 9 bases between. Germline CDR1 is SGHTA and CDR2 is FQGTGA. This CDR3 has 14 residues.

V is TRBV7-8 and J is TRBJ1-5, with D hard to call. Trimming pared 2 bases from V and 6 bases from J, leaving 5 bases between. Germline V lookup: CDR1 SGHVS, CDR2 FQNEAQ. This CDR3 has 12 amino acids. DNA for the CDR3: TGTGCCAGCAGCTTAATGTCTCAGCCCCAGCATTTT. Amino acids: CASSLMSQPQHF. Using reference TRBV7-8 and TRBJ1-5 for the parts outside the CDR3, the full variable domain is GAGVSQSPRYKVAKRGQDVALRCDPISGHVSLFWYQQALGQGPEFLTYFQNEAQLDKSGLPSDRFFAERPEGSVSTLKIQRTQQEDSAVYLCASSLMSQPQHFGDGTRLSIL.

CDR3 loop: CASSQGILDYGYTF. The CDR3 coding sequence is TGTGCCAGCAGCCAAGGGATCTTGGACTATGGCTACACCTTC. The chain has TRBV4-2 and TRBJ1-2; D call uncertain. V lost 1 base and J 3 bases, leaving 9 bases between the germline ends. The CDR3 covers 14 residues. From germline, CDR1 is LGHNA and CDR2 YNFKEQ.

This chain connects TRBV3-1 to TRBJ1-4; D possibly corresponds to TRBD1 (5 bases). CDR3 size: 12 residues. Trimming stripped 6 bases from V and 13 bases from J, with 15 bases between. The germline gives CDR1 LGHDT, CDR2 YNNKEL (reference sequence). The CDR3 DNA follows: TGTGCCAGCAGTCCACAGGACGGAGTACTGTTTTTT. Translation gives CASSPQDGVLFF.

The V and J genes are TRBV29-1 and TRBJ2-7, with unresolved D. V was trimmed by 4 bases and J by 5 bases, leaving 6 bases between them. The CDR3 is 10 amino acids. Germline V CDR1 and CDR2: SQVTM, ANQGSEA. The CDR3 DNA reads TGCAGCGTTGCAGAAAACGAGCAGTACTTC. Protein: CSVAENEQYF.

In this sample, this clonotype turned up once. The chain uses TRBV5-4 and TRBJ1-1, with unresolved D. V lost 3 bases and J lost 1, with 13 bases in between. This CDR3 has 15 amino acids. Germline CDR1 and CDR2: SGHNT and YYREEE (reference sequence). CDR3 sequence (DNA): TGTGCCAGCAGCTCCCCACTAGGAGAGAACACTGAAGCTTTCTTT. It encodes CASSSPLGENTEAFF.

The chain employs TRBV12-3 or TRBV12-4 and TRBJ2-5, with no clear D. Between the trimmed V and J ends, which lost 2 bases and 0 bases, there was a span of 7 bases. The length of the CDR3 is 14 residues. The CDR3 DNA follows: TGTGCCAGCAGTTTAAGCCAGAACCAAGAGACCCAGTACTTC. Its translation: CASSLSQNQETQYF.

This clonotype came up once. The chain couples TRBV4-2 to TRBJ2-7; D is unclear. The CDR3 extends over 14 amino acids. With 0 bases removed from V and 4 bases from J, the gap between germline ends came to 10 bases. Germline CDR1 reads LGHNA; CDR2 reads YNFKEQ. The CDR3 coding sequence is TGTGCCAGCAGCCAAGATCGAGAGAGATACGAGCAGTACTTC. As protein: CASSQDRERYEQYF.